Below, one T cell receptor (beta chain) is given with its context. Germline CDR1 is SQVTM and CDR2 is ANQGSEA. CDR3 size: 12 residues. V was shortened by 4 bases and J by 5 bases, with 10 bases between the two germline ends. Clones were read by immunoSEQ multiplex PCR, and TCRdb kept only the in-frame ones, dropping some. Found here are tens of thousands of clones, roughly 86% of them singletons; the top ten hold approximately 6%. This sample was taken from a study of identifying expanded T cells in peripheral blood. The sequenced sample consisted of blood. The receptor comes from a person between 18 and 69 years old in good health. This chain uses TRBV29-1 with TRBJ2-3, with D hard to call. The CDR3 DNA sequence: TGCAGCGTTGGAACGACGGGAGATACGCAGTATTTT. This translates into CSVGTTGDTQYF.